Below, 29 T cell receptor beta chains from the same sample are listed, as sequenced in a study of T-cell reconstitution after alpha-beta-depleted transplantation in children. Using unique molecular identifiers, the investigators prepared the TCRbeta library. TCRdb re-derived calls from the PCR reads in MiXCR, one entry per CDR3 protein. The table has over 200,000 distinct CDR3 sequences, approximately 8.4% seen once; the top ten hold about 40%. The input for sequencing was PBMCs, mostly from graft donor cells, taken 360 days after TCRalphabeta/CD19-depleted stem cell transplant. The receptors shown here come from a male patient under 10 years old who had a stem cell transplant for acute myeloid leukemia, so the T cells may come from the graft donor.

The chain carries TRBV15 and TRBJ2-2, with 13 bases aligning to TRBD2. The CDR3 runs to 18 residues. V was clipped by 1 base and J by 5 bases; unmatched bases: 7. Germline lookup yields CDR1 LNHNV and CDR2 YYDKDF (reference sequence). The CDR3 is CATSRGGLAGPQTGELFF. CDR3 nucleotides: TGTGCCACCAGCAGAGGGGGACTAGCGGGGCCCCAGACCGGGGAGCTGTTTTTT.

The table lists this clonotype with many counts. The J gene is TRBJ2-2, the V gene TRBV6-5; 11 positions match TRBD2. Germline CDR1 and CDR2: MNHEY and SVGAGI. This CDR3 comprises 18 residues. Unmatched junction bases numbered 11, after V lost 0 bases and J lost 8 bases. DNA of the CDR3: TGTGCCAGCAGTTACTCACGCACTCTAGCGGGGGGAACGGGGGAGCTGTTTTTT. Its protein is CASSYSRTLAGGTGELFF.

This clonotype was detected many times. The V gene is TRBV6-5, the J gene TRBJ2-1; D is unresolved. The CDR3 totals 15 residues. V was trimmed by 10 bases and J by 6 bases, leaving 22 bases between them. Germline V gene lookup returns CDR1 MNHEY and CDR2 SVGAGI. The CDR3 spells CAIASPVGFGNEQFF. CDR3 bases: TGTGCCATCGCCTCCCCCGTGGGATTCGGCAATGAGCAGTTCTTC.

The V gene is TRBV29-1, the J gene TRBJ2-7; the match to TRBD2 covers 14 bases. In germline, CDR1 is SQVTM, CDR2 ANQGSEA. Losses at the gene ends were 4 bases for V and 4 bases for J; bases not matched to a gene: 3. The CDR3 covers 14 residues. The CDR3 loop reads CSVGGTSGRYEQYF. The DNA of the CDR3 is TGCAGCGTTGGCGGGACTAGCGGGAGATACGAGCAGTACTTC.

This clonotype was detected a few times. The chain uses TRBV7-9 and TRBJ2-3; D gene uncertain. Germline V lookup: CDR1 SEHNR, CDR2 FQNEAQ (reference sequence). The CDR3 is made up of 15 amino acids. V shed 0 bases and J shed 0 bases, with 7 bases lying between them. For the CDR3, the DNA is TGTGCCAGCAGCTTAGCGCCAGATAGCACAGATACGCAGTATTTT. Translating gives CASSLAPDSTDTQYF.

As to this clonotype: Its ends do not fully match the called genes, so a read error is possible. V and J are TRBV20-1 and TRBJ2-3; TRBD2 matches 15 bases. Looked up from germline, CDR1 is DFQATT and CDR2 is SNEGSKA (reference sequence). The CDR3 is 17 residues long. The CDR3 loop reads CCARTSGRAGSVDTQYF. CDR3 DNA: TGCTGTGCGAGGACTAGCGGGAGGGCAGGAAGTGTAGATACGCAGTATTTT.

Concerning this clonotype: This likely comes from a read error, as the CDR3 has no conserved phenylalanine or tryptophan at its end. The chain recombines TRBV6-2 or TRBV6-3 with TRBJ1-1; D gene ambiguous. This CDR3 region has 14 residues. Germline CDR1 MNHEY, CDR2 SVGEGT. The V and J ends lost 2 bases and 3 bases respectively, with 10 bases between them. The CDR3 region is CASSYRGGYTEAFI. The CDR3 coding sequence is TGTGCCAGCAGTTACCGAGGAGGGTACACTGAAGCTTTCATT.

The table lists this clonotype with many counts. This chain uses TRBV29-1 with TRBJ2-1; 14 nucleotides line up with TRBD2. Looked up from germline, CDR1 is SQVTM and CDR2 is ANQGSEA. The CDR3 has 19 amino acids. The ends lost 7 bases at V and 0 bases at J; junction bases unmatched: 14. The CDR3 DNA sequence: TGCAGCGGCCTCCAGACTAGCGGGAGGGCCAGTCGCTCCTACAATGAGCAGTTCTTC. It translates to CSGLQTSGRASRSYNEQFF.

V and J are TRBV18 and TRBJ2-5; TRBD2 agrees at 7 bases. Unmatched junction bases numbered 5, after V lost 1 base and J lost 0 bases. Germline CDR1 reads KGHSH; CDR2 reads LQKENI. The CDR3 loop spans 16 amino acids. The CDR3 reads CASSPLGLADQETQYF. CDR3 nucleotides: TGTGCCAGCTCACCACTGGGGCTAGCGGACCAAGAGACCCAGTACTTC.

In this sample, this clonotype turned up many times. The chain links TRBV28 to TRBJ2-7; 7 nucleotides line up with TRBD2. The V segment lost 5 bases and the J segment 4 bases; nucleotides outside the gene matches: 11. The CDR3 totals 15 residues. The V gene's germline CDR1 is MDHEN and CDR2 SYDVKM. For the CDR3, the DNA is TGTGCCAGCAGTCTGCCCCAACTAGCGAGGTACGAGCAGTACTTC. The encoded protein is CASSLPQLARYEQYF.

This clonotype was observed many times. The CDR3 sequence: CASSLDRGWETQYF. For the CDR3, the DNA is TGTGCCAGCAGCTTAGACAGGGGATGGGAGACCCAGTACTTC. The chain recombines TRBV7-8 with TRBJ2-5; 7 bases are shared with TRBD1. Germline V gene data show CDR1 as SGHVS and CDR2 as FQNEAQ. V gave up 1 base and J gave up 5 bases; unmatched junction bases: 4. CDR3 length: 14 amino acids. Supplemented by reference TRBV7-8 and TRBJ2-5, the full variable domain reads GAGVSQSPRYKVAKRGQDVALRCDPISGHVSLFWYQQALGQGPEFLTYFQNEAQLDKSGLPSDRFFAERPEGSVSTLKIQRTQQEDSAVYLCASSLDRGWETQYFGPGTRLLVL.

This clonotype was detected many times. The chain couples TRBV6-5 to TRBJ2-1; TRBD2 might be the D (6 bases). V was trimmed by 3 bases and J by 7 bases, leaving 16 bases between them. The CDR3 loop spans 15 amino acids. CDR1 is MNHEY and CDR2 is SVGAGI in the germline V gene. The CDR3 loop is CASSYLTGVENEQFF. Written as DNA, the CDR3 is TGTGCCAGCAGTTATCTGACGGGAGTCGAAAATGAGCAGTTCTTC.

There are many counts of this clonotype. The chain combines TRBV5-1 with TRBJ2-3; D is possibly TRBD1 or TRBD2 (5 bases each). Germline CDR1 reads SGHRS; CDR2 reads YFSETQ. V lost 2 bases and J lost 4, with 8 bases in between. The CDR3 runs 13 residues. In DNA form, the CDR3 reads TGCGCCAGCAGCTTCGGGGCGCCAGATACGCAGTATTTT. Translating it yields CASSFGAPDTQYF.

This clonotype was counted only a few times. The chain carries TRBV20-1 and TRBJ2-1, with TRBD2 as a possible D gene (6 bases). Germline-derived CDR1 and CDR2 are DFQATT and SNEGSKA (reference sequence). The CDR3 sequence is 13 residues long. The ends were cut back, 5 bases at V and 10 bases at J, with 18 bases in the middle. DNA for the CDR3: TGCAGTGCTCGTACCCTCTCTAGCGCCGAGCAGTTCTTC. Its protein product is CSARTLSSAEQFF.

This clonotype came up a few times. The CDR3, as DNA: TGTGCCATCAGTGAGTCGGCTACCTTGAGTCGCCCAGATACGCAGTATTTT. Translation: CAISESATLSRPDTQYF. J is TRBJ2-3 and V is TRBV10-3, with D unclear. In germline, CDR1 is ENHRY, CDR2 SYGVKD. V lost 0 bases to trimming and J lost 4 bases, with 17 bases between them. This CDR3 spans 17 amino acids.

This clonotype was seen ten or more times. The rearrangement links TRBV7-8 to TRBJ2-2; 7 nucleotides align to TRBD1. This CDR3 comprises 15 residues. Losses at the gene ends were 5 bases for V and 6 bases for J; bases not matched to a gene: 9. Germline lookup yields CDR1 SGHVS and CDR2 FQNEAQ. The CDR3 DNA sequence: TGTGCCAGCAGCCTTAGACAGGGATCGGCCGGGGAGCTGTTTTTT. Encoded protein: CASSLRQGSAGELFF.

As for this clonotype: A single base separates this from a much larger clone, so it may be a read error. V usage is TRBV7-2 and J usage is TRBJ2-3; a possible D gene is TRBD1 (6 bases). The CDR3 sequence is 13 residues long. Germline CDR1 is SGHTA and CDR2 is FQGNSA. CDR3 bases: TGTGCCAGCAGCCTAACAGGGCTAGATACGCAGTGTTTT. Amino acid sequence: CASSLTGLDTQCF.

This clonotype was counted many times. Here the CDR3 DNA reads TGCAGTGCAGTAGCGGGAGGTCAGGACGAGCAGTACTTC. Its protein product is CSAVAGGQDEQYF. This chain uses TRBV20-1 with TRBJ2-7, with 10 bases matching TRBD2. Germline CDR1 is DFQATT and CDR2 is SNEGSKA (reference sequence). V lost 6 bases, J lost 5 bases, and 7 bases stayed unmatched. The CDR3 covers 13 residues.

This clonotype was recorded at least ten times. The J gene is TRBJ1-1, the V gene TRBV6-6; no clear D gene. Germline CDR1 reads MNHNY; CDR2 reads SVGAGI (reference sequence). The germline V and J ends were trimmed by 3 bases and 6 bases, with 5 bases remaining between them. The length of the CDR3 is 11 residues. The CDR3 reads CASSYSSEAFF. Written as DNA, the CDR3 is TGTGCCAGCAGTTATTCGTCTGAAGCTTTCTTT.

V gene TRBV7-2 combines with J gene TRBJ2-7; TRBD1 aligns across 7 bases. The CDR3 has 15 amino acids. Germline CDR1 is SGHTA and CDR2 is FQGNSA. The V gene end was trimmed by 0 bases and the J gene end by 4 bases; junction bases not matched to a gene: 6. The CDR3 nucleotides are TGTGCCAGCAGCTTAGCGGCCAGGGGGTCTTACGAGCAGTACTTC. This codes for CASSLAARGSYEQYF.

The rearrangement joins TRBV18 to TRBJ2-5; D gene unclear. The CDR3 is 13 residues long. Deletions cut 2 bases from V and 1 base from J, with 5 bases between. CDR1 is KGHSH, CDR2 LQKENI, per germline. The chain's CDR3 is CASSPVGQETQYF. DNA for the CDR3: TGTGCCAGCTCACCAGTCGGCCAAGAGACCCAGTACTTC.

V gene TRBV12-3 or TRBV12-4 combines with J gene TRBJ2-1, with TRBD2 identical over 8 bases. The CDR3 has 15 amino acids. J was trimmed by 5 bases and V by 7 bases; bases with no gene match: 10. The CDR3 spells CASNPSRGGDNEQFF. CDR3 bases: TGTGCCAGCAATCCTTCTCGGGGGGGGGACAATGAGCAGTTCTTC.

This clonotype was found a few times. The rearrangement joins TRBV5-1 to TRBJ2-2; D uncertain. The CDR3 runs 15 residues. CDR1 SGHRS and CDR2 YFSETQ come from the germline V gene. V dropped 4 bases and J dropped 2 bases, with 12 bases sitting between them. The CDR3 loop is CASSLRGPNTGELFF. In DNA form, the CDR3 reads TGCGCCAGCAGCCTTCGAGGACCTAACACCGGGGAGCTGTTTTTT.

This clonotype has at least ten counts. CDR3 bases: TGTGCCAGCAGCCAATTGGTTAGCGGCCTCCTAGGCAAAAACATTCAGTACTTC. Its protein product is CASSQLVSGLLGKNIQYF. The chain joins TRBV16 to TRBJ2-4; D is perhaps TRBD2 (6 bases). The germline V gene has CDR1 KGHSY and CDR2 FQNENV. Trimming left V 1 base short and J 3 bases short, with 19 bases between. The CDR3 has 18 residues.

The gene calls are TRBV10-3 and TRBJ1-1; D gene unclear. The V end lost 2 bases, the J end lost 1 base, and 8 bases lay between the germline ends. CDR3 size: 14 residues. Per the germline V gene, CDR1 is ENHRY and CDR2 is SYGVKD. CDR3 sequence reads: CAISETRQNTEAFF. For the CDR3, the DNA is TGTGCCATCAGTGAGACCCGACAGAACACTGAAGCTTTCTTT.

This clonotype came up many times. The rearrangement joins TRBV29-1 to TRBJ2-3; D is perhaps TRBD2 (7 bases). The CDR3 covers 15 residues. The V and J ends lost 6 bases and 6 bases respectively, with 22 bases between them. CDR1 is SQVTM and CDR2 is ANQGSEA in the germline V gene. CDR3 region: CSVNPTGGEYDTQYF. The CDR3 nucleotides are TGCAGCGTGAACCCCACGGGGGGCGAATATGATACGCAGTATTTT.

A few counts support this clonotype. J is TRBJ2-5 and V is TRBV7-9; D gene unclear. The CDR3 is 12 amino acids. Germline V gene sequence: CDR1 SEHNR, CDR2 FQNEAQ (reference sequence). V lost 1 base and J 7 bases, leaving 7 bases between the germline ends. The CDR3 region is CASSLGSGTQYF. As DNA, the CDR3 is TGTGCCAGCAGCTTAGGGTCGGGGACCCAGTACTTC.

The chain has TRBV6-2 or TRBV6-3 and TRBJ2-7; D tentatively reads TRBD1 or TRBD2 (5 bases each). The germline CDR1 and CDR2 sequences are MNHEY and SVGEGT. The length of the CDR3 is 16 residues. Trimming took 0 bases from V and 5 from J, leaving 17 bases between them. CDR3 in amino acids: CASSYSYGGVDNEQYF. The CDR3 region has the DNA TGTGCCAGCAGTTACTCGTATGGGGGAGTGGATAACGAGCAGTACTTC.

This clonotype was recorded a few times. This chain's CDR3 is CASSVRGGLETQYF. The CDR3 coding sequence is TGTGCCAGCAGCGTCCGGGGGGGCCTAGAGACCCAGTACTTC. The chain recombines TRBV9 with TRBJ2-5; 8 bases are a match to TRBD2. This CDR3 region has 14 residues. V dropped 2 bases and J dropped 4; count of bases not matched to a gene: 4. Per the germline V gene, CDR1 is SGDLS and CDR2 is YYNGEE.